The sequence of this T cell receptor beta chain was determined in a study of blood T cell repertoires in COVID-19. Overall study: Acute and convalescent COVID-19 specimens originated in the United States, Italy and Spain. Sources were T cells, B-cell-depleted T cells, or PBMCs; the material itself was cDNA or gDNA.

CDR1 MDHEN and CDR2 SYDVKM come from the germline V gene. The V end was cut by 5 bases, the J end by 10 bases, with 20 bases between. CDR3 length: 14 amino acids. Clones were sequenced by immunoSEQ multiplex PCR, and TCRdb holds only the in-frame ones, with some missing. This sample yields just over 300,000 clones, of which around 90% are seen a single time; approximately 4% belongs to the top ten. Living in 24 US areas, the participants were between 18 and 89 years of age. This chain joins TRBV28 and TRBJ1-1, with D unclear. The sample consisted of PBMCs or T cells enriched from blood (not recorded which). The TCR comes from a woman between 18 and 30 years old with acute COVID-19. CDR3 bases: TGTGCCAGCAGTCCTGGGGAGGTCCGGCGGGTAGCTTTCTTT. Its translation: CASSPGEVRRVAFF.